The TCR beta chain under discussion was sequenced for a study of CD8+ T cells in alopecia areata. Treatment defined: oral pan-JAK inhibitor, 5-10 mg twice daily. Between the trimmed V and J ends, which lost 1 base and 5 bases, there was a span of 8 bases. The CDR3 runs to 13 residues. CDR1 MGHRA and CDR2 YSYEKL come from the germline V gene. Following extraction, RNA underwent reverse transcription to cDNA, which served as the sequencing template. Assay used: immunoSEQ multiplex PCR; TCRdb lists only in-frame clones, some missing. In the table there are about 180,000 clones, less than 70% of which are singletons.

The clonotype comes from a human donor with alopecia areata. The V and J genes are TRBV4-1 and TRBJ1-1, with D unclear. Sample: CD8+ T cells sorted from blood, taken at week 24, from a patient treated with tofacitinib. CDR3 residues: CASSQGMGTEAFF. As DNA, the CDR3 is TGCGCCAGCAGCCAAGGTATGGGGACTGAAGCTTTCTTT.